Here is one T cell receptor beta chain with its context. Its antigen is unknown. The data were obtained in a study of a mutant IDH1 vaccine in newly diagnosed glioma. As for the study in general: Patients got radiotherapy, temozolomide, or both beforehand, and most got both.

Time point defined: baseline, week 1 (first vaccination visit). Treatment given: pre-vaccination baseline after standard-of-care therapy. Study-wide results and caveats: The authors found pseudoprogression apparently unrelated to changes in top peripheral T cell clonotypes.

V dropped 7 bases and J dropped 3 bases, with 12 bases sitting between them. Germline CDR1 SQVTM, CDR2 ANQGSEA. CDR3 size: 12 residues. Generated by immunoSEQ multiplex PCR, the TCRdb table keeps only in-frame clones and is missing some. The repertoire includes about 88,000 clones, approximately 80% of them detected once, and 4.5% to 5.5% sits in the top ten. The source of this sequence is a man between 35 and 55 years old with glioma. Some clones in this sample may be carry-over from other donors' samples. V is TRBV29-1 and J is TRBJ1-1; TRBD1 might be the D (6 bases). This specimen consisted of PBMCs, obtained from a glioma patient treated with radiotherapy, temozolomide or both. CDR3 sequence reads: CSAGGGDTEAFF. The CDR3 DNA sequence: TGCAGCGCTGGAGGGGGGGACACTGAAGCTTTCTTT.